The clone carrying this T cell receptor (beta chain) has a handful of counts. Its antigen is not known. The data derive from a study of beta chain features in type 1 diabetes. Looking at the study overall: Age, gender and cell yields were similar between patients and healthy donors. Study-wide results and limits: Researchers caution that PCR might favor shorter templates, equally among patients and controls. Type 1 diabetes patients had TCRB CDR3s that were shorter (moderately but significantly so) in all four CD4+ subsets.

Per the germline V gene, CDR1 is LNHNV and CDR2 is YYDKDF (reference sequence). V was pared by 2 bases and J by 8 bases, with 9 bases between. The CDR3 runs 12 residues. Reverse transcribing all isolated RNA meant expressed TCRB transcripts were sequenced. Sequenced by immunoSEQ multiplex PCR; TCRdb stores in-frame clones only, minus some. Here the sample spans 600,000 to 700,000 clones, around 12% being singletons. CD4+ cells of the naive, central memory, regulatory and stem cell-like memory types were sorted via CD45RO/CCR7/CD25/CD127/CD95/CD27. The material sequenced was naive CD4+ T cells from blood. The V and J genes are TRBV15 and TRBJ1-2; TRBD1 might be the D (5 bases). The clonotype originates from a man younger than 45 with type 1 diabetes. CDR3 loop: CATSRIEGGYTF. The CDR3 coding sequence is TGTGCCACCAGCAGAATAGAGGGGGGCTACACCTTC.